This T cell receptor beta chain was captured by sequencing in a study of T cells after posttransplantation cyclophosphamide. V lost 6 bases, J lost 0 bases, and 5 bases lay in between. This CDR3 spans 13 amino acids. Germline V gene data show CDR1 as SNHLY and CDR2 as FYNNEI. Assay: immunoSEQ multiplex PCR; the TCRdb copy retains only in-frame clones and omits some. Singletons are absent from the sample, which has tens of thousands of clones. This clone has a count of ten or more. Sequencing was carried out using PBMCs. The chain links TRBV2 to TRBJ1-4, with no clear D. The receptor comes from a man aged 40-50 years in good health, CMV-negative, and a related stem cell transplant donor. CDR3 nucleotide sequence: TGTGCCAGCAGCCGGGCAACTAATGAAAAACTGTTTTTT. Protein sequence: CASSRATNEKLFF.